Below, 7 T cell receptor beta chains from the same sample are listed, as sequenced in a study of shared clonotypes between healthy human individuals. Using immunoSEQ multiplex PCR, the repertoire was profiled, and TCRdb retains in-frame clones only, with some absent. The data show hundreds of thousands of clones, with about three quarters seen just once and roughly 13% held by the top ten. The sequenced material came from PBMCs. The receptor source for this set is a woman aged 40 to 55 in good health. Some clones in this sample may be carry-over from other donors' samples.

This sequence joins TRBV18 and TRBJ2-7; a weak D match, TRBD2 (6 bases). Trimming shortened V by 2 bases and J by 2 bases, and 22 bases separated the two germline ends. CDR3 length equals 18 residues. Germline V gene data show CDR1 as KGHSH and CDR2 as LQKENI. In nucleotides, the CDR3 is TGTGCCAGCTCACCAGTAGGTTTTATCGGGCGGGGCCCCTACGAGCAGTACTTC. It translates to CASSPVGFIGRGPYEQYF.

A note on this clone: A far bigger clonotype differs at one base, so this is likely a read error. The chain recombines TRBV11-3 with TRBJ2-1; no clear D. Germline CDR1 reads SGHNT; CDR2 reads YENEEA. V lost 3 bases and J 3 bases, leaving 0 bases between the germline ends. The CDR3 is 11 amino acids. In DNA, the CDR3 is TGTGCCAGCAGCTTCTACAATGAGCAGTTCTTC. It is translated as CASSFYNEQFF.

DNA of the CDR3: TGCGCCAGCCGCACGGACAGGGCGGAGGGAAACACCATATATTTT. Protein product: CASRTDRAEGNTIYF. This chain joins TRBV5-1 and TRBJ1-3, with 8 bases identical to TRBD1. This CDR3 spans 15 amino acids. J was trimmed by 4 bases and V by 7 bases; bases with no gene match: 10. CDR1 and CDR2 (germline): SGHRS, YFSETQ.

The chain has TRBV7-9 and TRBJ2-7; no reliable D call. This CDR3 contains 14 residues. V was shortened by 5 bases and J by 2 bases, with 13 bases between the two germline ends. Germline CDR1 SEHNR, CDR2 FQNEAQ (reference sequence). The CDR3 protein is CASSPLGQPYEQYF. In DNA, the CDR3 is TGTGCCAGCAGCCCCCTAGGGCAGCCCTACGAGCAGTACTTC.

The CDR3 nucleotides are TGCGCCAGCAGCCCCGGGCCGAGGGACACCGGGGAGCTGTTTTTT. Translating it yields CASSPGPRDTGELFF. The V and J genes are TRBV5-1 and TRBJ2-2, with D tentatively TRBD2 (5 bases). V gave up 4 bases and J gave up 3 bases, with 13 bases separating them. The length of the CDR3 is 15 residues. Germline CDR1 SGHRS, CDR2 YFSETQ.

CDR3 sequence reads: CASSFTGDPYEQYF. The CDR3 DNA reads TGCGCCAGCAGCTTCACAGGGGATCCGTACGAGCAGTACTTC. The chain employs TRBV5-1 and TRBJ2-7, with 7 bases that match TRBD1. The CDR3 length is 14 residues. Losses at the gene ends were 2 bases for V and 4 bases for J; bases not matched to a gene: 6. Germline V CDR1 and CDR2: SGHRS, YFSETQ.

As concerns this clone: One base away lies a much larger clone, so this may be a sequencing read error. The J gene is TRBJ1-2, the V gene TRBV29-1; no firm D call. CDR3 length: 13 amino acids. Germline V gives CDR1 SQVTM, CDR2 ANQGSEA. The CDR3 protein is CSAYRQTNYGYSF. As DNA, the CDR3 is TGCAGCGCATACAGACAAACTAACTATGGCTACAGCTTC.